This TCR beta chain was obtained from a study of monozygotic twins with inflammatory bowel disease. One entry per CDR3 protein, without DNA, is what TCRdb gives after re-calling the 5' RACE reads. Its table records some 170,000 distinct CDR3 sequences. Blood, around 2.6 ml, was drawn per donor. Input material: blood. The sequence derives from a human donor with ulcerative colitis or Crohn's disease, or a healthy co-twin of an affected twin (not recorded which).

The CDR3 sequence: CAWRTGGHEQYF. The chain joins TRBV30 to TRBJ2-7; the D call of TRBD2 rests on TCRdb alone, since no DNA is present to check it. Germline CDR1 GTSNPN, CDR2 SVGIG (reference sequence). There are 12 residues in the CDR3.